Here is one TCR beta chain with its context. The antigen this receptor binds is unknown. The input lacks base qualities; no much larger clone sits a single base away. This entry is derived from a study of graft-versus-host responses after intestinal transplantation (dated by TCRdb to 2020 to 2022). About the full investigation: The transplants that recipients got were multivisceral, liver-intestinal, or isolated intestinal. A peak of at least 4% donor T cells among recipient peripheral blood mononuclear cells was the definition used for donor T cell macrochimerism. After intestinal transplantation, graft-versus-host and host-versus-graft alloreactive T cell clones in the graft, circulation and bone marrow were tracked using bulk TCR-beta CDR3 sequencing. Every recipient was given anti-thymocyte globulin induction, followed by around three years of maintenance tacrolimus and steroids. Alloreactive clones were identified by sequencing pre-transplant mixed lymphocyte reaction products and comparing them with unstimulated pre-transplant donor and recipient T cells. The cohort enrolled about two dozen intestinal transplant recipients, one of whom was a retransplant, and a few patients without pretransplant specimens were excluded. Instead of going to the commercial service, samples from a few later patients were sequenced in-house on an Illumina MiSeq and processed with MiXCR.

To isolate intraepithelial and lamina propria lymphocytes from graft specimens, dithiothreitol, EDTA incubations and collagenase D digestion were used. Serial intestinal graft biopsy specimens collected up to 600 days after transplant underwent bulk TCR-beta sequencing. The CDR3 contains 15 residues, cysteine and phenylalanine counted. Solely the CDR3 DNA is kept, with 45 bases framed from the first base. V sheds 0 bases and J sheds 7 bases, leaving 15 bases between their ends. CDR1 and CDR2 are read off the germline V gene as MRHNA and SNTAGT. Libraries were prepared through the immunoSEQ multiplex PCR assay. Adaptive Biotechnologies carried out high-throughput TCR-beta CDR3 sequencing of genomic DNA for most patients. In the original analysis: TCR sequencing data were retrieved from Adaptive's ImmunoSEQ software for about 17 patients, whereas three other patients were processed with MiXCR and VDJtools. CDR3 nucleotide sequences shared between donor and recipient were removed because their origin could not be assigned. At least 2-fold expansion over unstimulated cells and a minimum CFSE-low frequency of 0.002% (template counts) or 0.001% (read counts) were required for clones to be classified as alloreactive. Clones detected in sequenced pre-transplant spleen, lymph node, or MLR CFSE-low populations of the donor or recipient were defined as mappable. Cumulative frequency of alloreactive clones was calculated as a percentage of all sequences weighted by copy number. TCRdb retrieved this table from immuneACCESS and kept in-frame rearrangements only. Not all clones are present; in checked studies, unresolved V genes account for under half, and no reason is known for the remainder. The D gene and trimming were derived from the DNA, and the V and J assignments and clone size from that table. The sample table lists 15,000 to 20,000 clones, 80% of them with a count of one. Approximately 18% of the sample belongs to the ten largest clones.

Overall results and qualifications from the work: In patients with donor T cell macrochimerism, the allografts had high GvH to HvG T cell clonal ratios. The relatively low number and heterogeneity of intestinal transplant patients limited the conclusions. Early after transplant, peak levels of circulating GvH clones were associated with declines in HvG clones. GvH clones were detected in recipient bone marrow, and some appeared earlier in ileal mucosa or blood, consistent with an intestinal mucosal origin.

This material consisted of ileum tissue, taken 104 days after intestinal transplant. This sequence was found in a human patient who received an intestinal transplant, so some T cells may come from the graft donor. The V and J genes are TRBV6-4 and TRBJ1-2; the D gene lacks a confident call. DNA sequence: TGTGCCAGCAGTGACTCGAGTCGAGGGCTGGGTGGCTACACCTTC. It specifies CASSDSSRGLGGYTF.